These 30 T cell receptor beta chains came from one sample sequenced in a study of T cell changes during pregnancy in multiple sclerosis (dated by TCRdb to the late 2010s). The library relied on the immunoSEQ multiplex PCR assay. Held by TCRdb, this immuneACCESS table contains in-frame sequences only and omits some clones. Under half of the omission traces to an unresolved V gene where checked; the cause of the rest is unknown. The sample profile shows around 77,000 clones; 91% of them were found once. The top ten clonotypes cover around 0.7% of the sample. Sequencing used peripheral blood, obtained in the third trimester of pregnancy. The receptors here all came from a female donor in good health, enrolled as a control in a pregnancy study.

The chain employs TRBV7-8 and TRBJ2-1, with 13 positions matching TRBD2. After removal of 5 bases from V and 7 bases from J, the junction contained 8 bases not matched to a gene. From germline, CDR1 is SGHVS and CDR2 FQNEAQ. This CDR3 contains 16 residues. CDR3: CASSGTSGRARNEQFF. The CDR3 DNA reads as TGTGCCAGCAGCGGCACTAGCGGGAGGGCCAGAAATGAGCAGTTCTTC.

This rearrangement joins TRBV2 to TRBJ1-5, with unresolved D. V was clipped by 1 base and J by 6 bases, with 13 bases between them. Germline-derived CDR1 and CDR2 are SNHLY and FYNNEI. The CDR3 runs 15 residues. The CDR3 nucleotides read TGTGCCAGCAGTGAAGGGCCGACATCTATTCAGCCCCAGCATTTT. It is translated as CASSEGPTSIQPQHF. Supplemented by reference TRBV2 and TRBJ1-5, the full variable domain reads EPEVTQTPSHQVTQMGQEVILRCVPISNHLYFYWYRQILGQKVEFLVSFYNNEISEKSEIFDDQFSVERPDGSNFTLKIRSTKLEDSAMYFCASSEGPTSIQPQHFGDGTRLSIL.

This chain joins TRBV19 and TRBJ1-2, with 7 bases aligning to TRBD1. Germline CDR1 and CDR2: LNHDA and SQIVND (reference sequence). V shed 4 bases and J 6 bases; nucleotides not matched to a gene: 8. This CDR3 is 14 amino acids long. DNA of the CDR3: TGTGCCAGTAGTACCCTACAGGGGATGGATGGCTACACCTTC. Residues: CASSTLQGMDGYTF.

The genes are TRBV6-5 and TRBJ1-2; D gene ambiguous. The CDR3 totals 14 residues. V gave up 2 bases and J gave up 0 bases, with 7 bases separating them. Looked up from germline, CDR1 is MNHEY and CDR2 is SVGAGI. This CDR3 is CASSYRRTNYGYTF. DNA for the CDR3: TGTGCCAGCAGTTACCGGAGAACTAACTATGGCTACACCTTC.

CDR3 DNA sequence: TGTGCCAGCAGCCCCCAGACAGGGGGCGCCCCCGGGGAGCTGTTTTTT. Translating it yields CASSPQTGGAPGELFF. The genes are TRBV7-9 and TRBJ2-2, with 10 positions matching TRBD1. V lost 5 bases, J lost 6 bases, and 9 bases stayed unmatched. There are 16 residues in the CDR3. The germline CDR1 and CDR2 sequences are SEHNR and FQNEAQ (reference sequence).

The chain joins TRBV29-1 to TRBJ2-1; 16 bases agree with TRBD2. The germline V gene has CDR1 SQVTM and CDR2 ANQGSEA. The CDR3 spans 17 residues. V trimming: 6 bases; J trimming: 9 bases; junction bases outside the gene matches: 14. DNA for the CDR3: TGCAGCGTGACGGCAGGGGGACTAGCGGGAGGGAGGGTTGAGCAGTTCTTC. It codes for CSVTAGGLAGGRVEQFF.

The genes are TRBV27 and TRBJ2-5; 14 positions agree with TRBD2. Germline CDR1 reads MNHEY; CDR2 reads SMNVEV (reference sequence). V gave up 8 bases and J gave up 4 bases; unmatched junction bases: 3. There are 14 residues in the CDR3. The CDR3 nucleotides read TGTGCCAGCCGGGGACTAGCGGGAGCAGAGACCCAGTACTTC. Encoded protein: CASRGLAGAETQYF.

The rearrangement links TRBV30 to TRBJ2-3; 9 bases line up with TRBD2. This CDR3 contains 18 residues. Trimming removed 2 bases from V and 6 bases from J; junction bases left unmatched: 18. From germline, CDR1 is GTSNPN and CDR2 SVGIG (reference sequence). The CDR3 DNA is TGTGCCTGGAGTCTCTACACCGGGCTAGCGGGATATCCGGATACGCAGTATTTT. Protein sequence: CAWSLYTGLAGYPDTQYF.

The V gene is TRBV5-1, the J gene TRBJ2-1; 9 bases map to TRBD2. Trimming at V came to 0 bases and at J to 10 bases, leaving 5 bases not matched to a gene. Germline CDR1 and CDR2: SGHRS and YFSETQ. The CDR3 is 14 amino acids. The CDR3 sequence: CASSLGGGAVEQFF. The DNA of the CDR3 is TGCGCCAGCAGCTTGGGCGGGGGGGCCGTAGAGCAGTTCTTC.

The chain links TRBV28 to TRBJ1-5; TRBD1 matches at 7 bases. The CDR3 runs to 15 residues. Germline CDR1 reads MDHEN; CDR2 reads SYDVKM. The V and J ends lost 3 bases and 7 bases, in that order; junction bases with no gene match: 9. This chain's CDR3 is CASSFSGGRIQPQHF. The CDR3 coding sequence is TGTGCCAGCAGTTTTTCAGGGGGAAGGATCCAGCCCCAGCATTTT.

Points on this clone: The same CDR3 arises from other DNA sequences in this sample as well. The rearrangement joins TRBV18 to TRBJ2-2, with a tentative D call TRBD1 (5 bases). V was clipped by 3 bases and J by 1 base, with 9 bases between them. CDR1 KGHSH and CDR2 LQKENI come from the germline V gene. The CDR3 sequence is 15 residues long. In DNA form, the CDR3 reads TGTGCCAGCTCACCTGGCCAGGGGAACACCGGGGAGCTGTTTTTT. Residues: CASSPGQGNTGELFF.

V usage is TRBV28 and J usage is TRBJ2-1, with TRBD1 matching 7 bases. Trimming took 4 bases from V and 8 from J; bases not matched to a gene: 14. The CDR3 length is 16 residues. Germline V CDR1 and CDR2: MDHEN, SYDVKM. The DNA for the CDR3 is TGTGCCAGCAGTTCCCGCCACAGGGGTGGAGGCTATGAGCAGTTCTTC. This codes for CASSSRHRGGGYEQFF. The full variable domain, completed using reference TRBV28 and TRBJ2-1, is DVKVTQSSRYLVKRTGEKVFLECVQDMDHENMFWYRQDPGLGLRLIYFSYDVKMKEKGDIPEGYSVSREKKERFSLILESASTNQTSMYLCASSSRHRGGGYEQFFGPGTRLTVL.

The chain uses TRBV28 and TRBJ2-7; 10 bases agree with TRBD1. The V gene's germline CDR1 is MDHEN and CDR2 SYDVKM. V was pared by 7 bases and J by 2 bases, with 5 bases of the junction left unmatched. CDR3 length: 14 residues. The CDR3 coding sequence is TGTGCCAGCATTCCGGGACAGGGGACCTACGAGCAGTACTTC. Protein sequence: CASIPGQGTYEQYF. Variable domain in full (rest from reference TRBV28 and TRBJ2-7): DVKVTQSSRYLVKRTGEKVFLECVQDMDHENMFWYRQDPGLGLRLIYFSYDVKMKEKGDIPEGYSVSREKKERFSLILESASTNQTSMYLCASIPGQGTYEQYFGPGTRLTVT.

The gene calls are TRBV2 and TRBJ1-1; D remains unclear. The CDR3 has 14 amino acids. Per germline, CDR1 SNHLY and CDR2 FYNNEI. V lost 3 bases to trimming and J lost 2 bases, with 10 bases between them. The CDR3 DNA reads as TGTGCCAGCAGTGATACAATCCGTAACACTGAAGCTTTCTTT. This codes for CASSDTIRNTEAFF.

The gene calls are TRBV19 and TRBJ2-7, with TRBD2 matching 8 bases. The CDR3 loop spans 15 amino acids. CDR1 and CDR2 (germline): LNHDA, SQIVND (reference sequence). With V trimmed by 6 bases and J by 4 bases, 11 bases remained unmatched. This CDR3 reads CASSPSAGGGYEQYF. CDR3 sequence (DNA): TGTGCCAGTAGCCCATCGGCGGGGGGCGGTTACGAGCAGTACTTC. Using reference TRBV19 and TRBJ2-7 for the parts outside the CDR3, the full variable domain is DGGITQSPKYLFRKEGQNVTLSCEQNLNHDAMYWYRQDPGQGLRLIYYSQIVNDFQKGDIAEGYSVSREKKESFPLTVTSAQKNPTAFYLCASSPSAGGGYEQYFGPGTRLTVT.

This sequence joins TRBV27 and TRBJ2-3, with a possible D match to TRBD1 (6 bases). This CDR3 has 15 residues. The germline V and J ends were trimmed by 8 bases and 2 bases, with 17 bases remaining between them. Looked up from germline, CDR1 is MNHEY and CDR2 is SMNVEV (reference sequence). This CDR3 reads CASPGGRLNTDTQYF. DNA of the CDR3: TGTGCCAGCCCTGGGGGCAGGCTAAACACAGATACGCAGTATTTT.

The chain joins TRBV5-1 to TRBJ1-4; TRBD1 matches 7 bases. The germline V gene has CDR1 SGHRS and CDR2 YFSETQ. The CDR3 has 16 residues. The ends lost 2 bases at V and 3 bases at J; junction bases unmatched: 7. CDR3 nucleotides: TGCGCCAGCAGCTTTTCCACAGGGGTGGCTAATGAAAAACTGTTTTTT. This codes for CASSFSTGVANEKLFF. The whole variable domain, filled in from reference TRBV5-1 and TRBJ1-4, reads KAGVTQTPRYLIKTRGQQVTLSCSPISGHRSVSWYQQTPGQGLQFLFEYFSETQRNKGNFPGRFSGRQFSNSRSEMNVSTLELGDSALYLCASSFSTGVANEKLFFGSGTQLSVL.

V and J are TRBV6-1 and TRBJ1-5; a weak D match, TRBD1 (6 bases). V lost 6 bases and J 2 bases, leaving 11 bases between the germline ends. This CDR3 has 14 residues. Looked up from germline, CDR1 is MNHNS and CDR2 is SASEGT. The CDR3 sequence: CASSGAGGNQPQHF. Written as DNA, the CDR3 is TGTGCCAGCAGCGGGGCAGGGGGCAATCAGCCCCAGCATTTT.

The chain employs TRBV6-5 and TRBJ2-5, with D perhaps matching TRBD1 (6 bases). TRBJ2-7 explains the end of the DNA better; the J call may be wrong. The CDR3 is 15 residues long. From germline, CDR1 is MNHEY and CDR2 SVGAGI. DNA of the CDR3: TGTGCCAGCAGTTACTCCAGGACAGTCTATTACGAGCAGTACTTC. Protein sequence: CASSYSRTVYYEQYF.

The chain employs TRBV21-1 and TRBJ1-1; the listed D gene, TRBD1, was not tested against the DNA. TRBV21-1 is flagged as a pseudogene. The CDR3 is 18 residues long. CDR3 sequence reads: CASSKAGGTGTMNTEAFF. The CDR3 nucleotides are TGTGCCAGCAGCAAAGCGGGGGGGACAGGGACCATGAACACTGAAGCTTTCTTT.

The V call is TRBV7-2, the J call TRBJ2-7, with 7 positions matching TRBD1. This CDR3 is built from 13 residues. V was pared by 1 base and J by 4 bases, with 1 base of the junction left unmatched. The V gene's germline CDR1 is SGHTA and CDR2 FQGNSA. CDR3 nucleotides: TGTGCCAGCAGCTTAGAGGGGGCGTACGAGCAGTACTTC. This translates into CASSLEGAYEQYF.

In this sample, this clone turned up a few times. J is TRBJ2-5 and V is TRBV19, with 7 positions matching TRBD1. Trimming took 5 bases from V and 7 from J; bases not matched to a gene: 13. In germline, CDR1 is LNHDA, CDR2 SQIVND (reference sequence). This CDR3 has 15 amino acids. CDR3 nucleotide sequence: TGTGCCAGTAGTGACTGGGGACAGTCGGGGAGGACCCAGTACTTC. It is translated as CASSDWGQSGRTQYF.

This clone appeared a single time. An end of the junction does not agree with germline; a read error may underlie this. The V call is TRBV2, the J call TRBJ1-4; TRBD1 is a possible D gene (6 bases). CDR3 length: 11 amino acids. The germline gives CDR1 SNHLY, CDR2 FYNNEI. The CDR3 DNA reads TGTGCCAGCAGTCTATACAGGGACCGGCTTTTT. Amino acids: CASSLYRDRLF.

This clone was counted only a few times. V usage is TRBV28 and J usage is TRBJ2-7; D remains unclear. Trimming pared 5 bases from V and 2 bases from J, leaving 4 bases between. CDR3 length: 11 residues. Per germline, CDR1 MDHEN and CDR2 SYDVKM. CDR3 bases: TGTGCCAGCAGTCCCACCTACGAGCAGTACTTC. This sequence encodes CASSPTYEQYF. The whole variable domain, filled in from reference TRBV28 and TRBJ2-7, reads DVKVTQSSRYLVKRTGEKVFLECVQDMDHENMFWYRQDPGLGLRLIYFSYDVKMKEKGDIPEGYSVSREKKERFSLILESASTNQTSMYLCASSPTYEQYFGPGTRLTVT.

The genes are TRBV5-1 and TRBJ1-1; 9 positions match TRBD1. V lost 1 base, J lost 6 bases, and 1 base stayed unmatched. Germline CDR1 SGHRS, CDR2 YFSETQ. The CDR3 has 13 amino acids. The DNA of the CDR3 is TGCGCCAGCAGCTTGAGACAGGGGGCTGAAGCTTTCTTT. Translated, it gives CASSLRQGAEAFF.

The chain is built from TRBV6-1 and TRBJ1-1; TRBD1 is a possible D gene (5 bases). CDR1 is MNHNS, CDR2 SASEGT, per germline. The CDR3 loop spans 12 amino acids. Trimming stripped 5 bases from V and 8 bases from J, with 12 bases between. The CDR3, as DNA: TGTGCCAGCAGTATGCGGGGGACCGAAGCTTTCTTT. The encoded protein is CASSMRGTEAFF.

The J gene is TRBJ2-3, the V gene TRBV9, with 8 bases that match TRBD1. The length of the CDR3 is 16 residues. J lost 3 bases, V lost 1 base, and 7 bases had no gene match. Germline-derived CDR1 and CDR2 are SGDLS and YYNGEE. CDR3 residues: CASSVPAGGMTDTQYF. In DNA form, the CDR3 reads TGTGCCAGCAGCGTACCCGCAGGGGGCATGACAGATACGCAGTATTTT.

There are a few counts of this clone. V is TRBV18 and J is TRBJ1-1; perhaps TRBD1 as D (6 bases). CDR1 is KGHSH, CDR2 LQKENI, per germline. Trimming stripped 1 base from V and 4 bases from J, with 13 bases between. The CDR3 contains 15 residues. The CDR3 region is CASSPRVGGGTEAFF. For the CDR3, the DNA is TGTGCCAGCTCACCACGGGTGGGAGGGGGCACTGAAGCTTTCTTT.

The CDR3 here is CASSFGVVSQETQYF. The CDR3 region has the DNA TGTGCCAGCAGCTTCGGGGTTGTGTCCCAAGAGACCCAGTACTTC. This chain connects TRBV7-9 to TRBJ2-5; D might be TRBD2 (5 bases). The V end lost 3 bases, the J end lost 1 base, and 12 bases lay between the germline ends. This CDR3 is 15 amino acids long. The germline V gene encodes CDR1 SEHNR and CDR2 FQNEAQ (reference sequence).

The chain is built from TRBV5-4 and TRBJ2-1, with D tentatively TRBD2 (5 bases). Trimming pared 0 bases from V and 9 bases from J, leaving 10 bases between. This CDR3 contains 13 residues. Germline V gene data show CDR1 as SGHNT and CDR2 as YYREEE (reference sequence). The CDR3 DNA follows: TGTGCCAGCAGCTTGGCTAGCTCGCTTGAGCAGTTCTTC. Translating it yields CASSLASSLEQFF. Supplemented by reference TRBV5-4 and TRBJ2-1, the full variable domain reads ETGVTQSPTHLIKTRGQQVTLRCSSQSGHNTVSWYQQALGQGPQFIFQYYREEENGRGNFPPRFSGLQFPNYSSELNVNALELDDSALYLCASSLASSLEQFFGPGTRLTVL.